This T cell receptor beta chain was captured in a study of Ad26.COV2.S vaccination and SARS-CoV-2 variants. In the study overall: Ad26.COV2.S, an intramuscular injection, was given once or twice 56 days apart. Overall study results and limits: It was vaccine recipients, not placebo recipients, who had the higher spike-specific TCR breadth. Participants given vaccine showed non-spike TCR breadth similar to that of placebo recipients.

The V gene's germline CDR1 is SQVTM and CDR2 ANQGSEA. V was pared by 5 bases and J by 9 bases, with 6 bases of the junction left unmatched. The CDR3 covers 12 residues. The data were produced by immunoSEQ multiplex PCR, yet TCRdb's version contains in-frame clones alone and is incomplete. Of approximately 360,000 clones in the sample, about 83% were seen once. With respect to this clone: Antigen specificity is unknown.

Documented treatment: around 19 received Ad26.COV2.S at low or high dose, single or two shots; about 5 received placebo; per-sample allocation not given. Following the first vaccine or placebo injection, samples were taken on day 63. Whoever gave the sample was an adult aged 18-55 years in Boston. The rearrangement joins TRBV29-1 to TRBJ2-7; 11 bases are shared with TRBD1. Specimen: peripheral blood, collected in a trial of Ad26.COV2.S vaccine versus placebo. This receptor was taken from a person aged 18-65 years who received the Ad26.COV2.S COVID-19 vaccine or a placebo. The CDR3 bases are TGCAGCGTTCCGGGACAGGGGGACGTGCAGTACTTC. Translating gives CSVPGQGDVQYF.